What follows are 29 T cell receptor beta chains derived from one specimen sequenced in a study of regulatory T cells in long-lasting Graves disease. CDR3-region Arm-PCR and iRepertoire HTBI primers produced the TCR beta libraries. TCRdb reprocessed the multiplex PCR reads with MiXCR, giving one entry per CDR3 protein. In the table there are a few hundred thousand distinct CDR3 sequences, about an eighth of which are singletons. Documented time point: newly diagnosed GD, antithyroid drugs for less than 3 months. Scientists built the TCR library using RNA that was extracted from PBMCs. These data also formed part of another study, on T cells in Graves' hyperthyroidism and ophthalmopathy.

The input for sequencing was peripheral blood mononuclear cells (PBMCs), taken at new diagnosis, from a patient treated with antithyroid drugs. The receptors originated from a woman aged 18-29 years with Graves disease.

The CDR3 bases are TGTGCCAGCCGGTCAGGGGGTCAGGGTGAAAAACTGTTTTTT. Its translation: CASRSGGQGEKLFF. The chain recombines TRBV3-1 with TRBJ1-4, with 7 bases that match TRBD1. Germline-derived CDR1 and CDR2 are LGHDT and YNNKEL (reference sequence). V gave up 8 bases and J gave up 7 bases; unmatched junction bases: 10. The CDR3 runs 14 residues.

This clonotype appeared many times. The chain joins TRBV10-2 to TRBJ2-7, with 8 nucleotides matching TRBD2. Germline V CDR1 and CDR2: WSHSY, SAAADI. This CDR3 comprises 17 residues. V dropped 8 bases and J dropped 4; count of bases not matched to a gene: 19. The DNA for the CDR3 is TGCGCCAGCCTACTGGCGGGAGGCGTCCTAGGATTGTACGAGCAGTACTTC. It is translated as CASLLAGGVLGLYEQYF.

This clonotype appeared many times. The chain couples TRBV5-6 to TRBJ2-1; a possible D gene is TRBD1 (6 bases). The J call is doubtful: the DNA matches TRBJ2-5 better. The CDR3 length is 14 residues. Germline loops: CDR1 SGHDT, CDR2 YYEEEE. The CDR3 region has the DNA TGTGCCAGCAGCCATTGGACAGCCCAAGAGACCCAGTACTTC. This translates into CASSHWTAQETQYF.

This clonotype was observed a single time. The junction does not match germline at one end; this may be a read error. The V call is TRBV2, the J call TRBJ2-5; D is undetermined. Germline lookup yields CDR1 SNHLY and CDR2 FYNNEI. This CDR3 contains 14 residues. The CDR3 sequence is CASSPPPPQETQNF. CDR3 bases: TGTGCCAGCTCACCACCGCCACCCCAAGAGACCCAGAACTTC.

The CDR3 DNA reads TGTGCCAGCAGTTACTCGACAGGCCTACACACTGAAGCTTTCTTT. Amino acid sequence: CASSYSTGLHTEAFF. The rearrangement uses TRBV6-6 and TRBJ1-1, with D possibly matching TRBD1 (6 bases). The germline V gene encodes CDR1 MNHNY and CDR2 SVGAGI (reference sequence). Trimming pared 0 bases from V and 3 bases from J, leaving 11 bases between. The CDR3 has 15 amino acids.

In DNA form, the CDR3 reads TGTGCCACCAGCAGAGGACAGGAGATGATTAGCACAGATACGCAGTATTTT. Translation gives CATSRGQEMISTDTQYF. The chain employs TRBV15 and TRBJ2-3, with a weak D call TRBD1 (6 bases). V lost 1 base, J lost 0 bases, and 14 bases lay in between. Germline assignment: CDR1 LNHNV and CDR2 YYDKDF (reference sequence). This CDR3 has 17 residues. Full variable domain (missing parts from reference TRBV15 and TRBJ2-3): DAMVIQNPRYQVTQFGKPVTLSCSQTLNHNVMYWYQQKSSQAPKLLFHYYDKDFNNEADTPDNFQSRRPNTSFCFLDIRSPGLGDTAMYLCATSRGQEMISTDTQYFGPGTRLTVL.

The table lists this clonotype with many counts. This chain joins TRBV3-1 and TRBJ2-1, with a possible D match to TRBD2 (7 bases). Looked up from germline, CDR1 is LGHDT and CDR2 is YNNKEL (reference sequence). The CDR3 has 15 amino acids. V was cut by 8 bases and J by 2 bases, with 16 bases left in between. The CDR3 spells CASGRGGVAYNEQFF. As DNA, the CDR3 is TGTGCCAGCGGCCGAGGGGGGGTTGCCTACAATGAGCAGTTCTTC.

This clonotype was recorded many times. The V and J genes are TRBV19 and TRBJ1-2, with D possibly matching TRBD1 (6 bases). The V gene's germline CDR1 is LNHDA and CDR2 SQIVND (reference sequence). The ends were cut back, 7 bases at V and 5 bases at J, with 26 bases in the middle. The length of the CDR3 is 17 residues. The CDR3 reads CASNSWPLGGPGYGYTF. In nucleotides, the CDR3 is TGTGCCAGTAACAGCTGGCCCTTGGGGGGGCCAGGGTATGGCTACACCTTC.

This clonotype was detected many times. The chain is built from TRBV28 and TRBJ2-1, with D possibly being TRBD2 (6 bases). Germline CDR1 MDHEN, CDR2 SYDVKM. This CDR3 comprises 17 residues. The ends were cut back, 0 bases at V and 4 bases at J, with 16 bases in the middle. The CDR3 spells CASSLWEGRLAYNEQFF. CDR3 nucleotides: TGTGCCAGCAGTTTATGGGAGGGCAGGTTGGCGTACAATGAGCAGTTCTTC.

This clonotype was seen a few times. The CDR3 sequence: CASSLNLHNSPLHF. CDR3 nucleotide sequence: TGTGCCAGCAGTTTAAACCTCCATAATTCACCCCTCCACTTT. The chain has TRBV12-3 or TRBV12-4 and TRBJ1-6; D is unresolved. CDR3 length: 14 amino acids. Trimming cost V 2 bases and J 5 bases, with 7 bases left between them.

This clonotype was seen many times. V is TRBV25-1 and J is TRBJ2-3; 7 nucleotides agree with TRBD1. The CDR3 is 14 amino acids. The V gene end was trimmed by 8 bases and the J gene end by 0 bases; junction bases not matched to a gene: 5. Looked up from germline, CDR1 is MGHDK and CDR2 is SYGVNS. CDR3 sequence: CASGRDSSTDTQYF. CDR3 nucleotides: TGTGCCAGCGGCCGGGACAGCAGCACAGATACGCAGTATTTT.

Concerning this clonotype itself: Given a much more abundant clone one base away, this may be a read error. The chain links TRBV30 to TRBJ1-1, with D perhaps matching TRBD1 (5 bases). The CDR3 is 14 amino acids. Looked up from germline, CDR1 is GTSNPN and CDR2 is SVGIG (reference sequence). The DNA for the CDR3 is TGTGCCCGGAGCCGGGCAGGGAAGGGCACTGAAGCTTTCTTT. Amino acids: CARSRAGKGTEAFF.

This clonotype showed up many times. This chain links TRBV7-9 with TRBJ2-3; perhaps TRBD2 as D (5 bases). The V and J ends lost 4 bases and 3 bases respectively, with 32 bases between them. Looked up from germline, CDR1 is SEHNR and CDR2 is FQNEAQ (reference sequence). CDR3 length: 21 amino acids. CDR3 in amino acids: CASSSLAPPPGSSESTDTQYF. The CDR3 DNA is TGTGCCAGCAGCTCCCTAGCCCCTCCCCCAGGAAGTAGCGAAAGTACAGATACGCAGTATTTT. The full variable domain, with the rest looked up from reference TRBV7-9 and TRBJ2-3, is DTGVSQNPRHKITKRGQNVTFRCDPISEHNRLYWYRQTLGQGPEFLTYFQNEAQLEKSRLLSDRFSAERPKGSFSTLEIQRTEQGDSAMYLCASSSLAPPPGSSESTDTQYFGPGTRLTVL.

This clonotype was seen many times. The rearrangement links TRBV19 to TRBJ1-4; 9 bases match TRBD1. The trim removed 6 bases at V and 7 bases at J, leaving 12 bases unmatched. Germline CDR1 reads LNHDA; CDR2 reads SQIVND (reference sequence). There are 16 residues in the CDR3. The CDR3 region has the DNA TGTGCCAGTAGCAAATTGTCCGGGACAGGGATTGAAAAACTGTTTTTT. Its translation is CASSKLSGTGIEKLFF.

This clonotype was detected many times. The chain joins TRBV29-1 to TRBJ2-3; the match to TRBD2 covers 12 bases. After removal of 6 bases from V and 3 bases from J, the junction contained 7 bases not matched to a gene. The CDR3 is 15 residues long. The germline gives CDR1 SQVTM, CDR2 ANQGSEA. Here the CDR3 DNA reads TGCAGCGTCTCAACAGGGACTAGCGGGACAGATACGCAGTATTTT. This translates into CSVSTGTSGTDTQYF.

This clonotype was observed many times. One end of the junction does not line up with germline, which may come from a read error. This chain joins TRBV2 and TRBJ1-1, with D perhaps matching TRBD1 (5 bases). The CDR3 sequence is 15 residues long. CDR1 is SNHLY, CDR2 FYNNEI, per germline. In nucleotides, the CDR3 is TGTGCCAGCAGGGAAGACAGCTTCGGGAACACTGAAGCTTTCTTT. It translates to CASREDSFGNTEAFF.

This clonotype was seen ten or more times. The chain has TRBV14 and TRBJ2-1, with D perhaps matching TRBD1 (5 bases). The germline gives CDR1 SGHDN, CDR2 FVKESK. V lost 1 base and J 4 bases, leaving 11 bases between the germline ends. The CDR3 covers 15 residues. The CDR3 DNA reads TGTGCCAGCAGCCAAGGTACAGGCGTATACAATGAGCAGTTCTTC. It yields the protein CASSQGTGVYNEQFF.

This clonotype was recorded many times. J is TRBJ2-1 and V is TRBV3-1, with 7 bases identical to TRBD2. From germline, CDR1 is LGHDT and CDR2 YNNKEL (reference sequence). V lost 0 bases, J lost 0 bases, and 2 bases stayed unmatched. The CDR3 spans 16 residues. The CDR3 protein is CASSQDASGSYNEQFF. In DNA, the CDR3 is TGTGCCAGCAGCCAAGATGCTAGCGGCTCCTACAATGAGCAGTTCTTC.

This clonotype was counted at least ten times. The chain carries TRBV20-1 and TRBJ2-2, with D perhaps matching TRBD1 or TRBD2 (5 bases each). This CDR3 spans 15 amino acids. V gave up 6 bases and J gave up 0 bases, with 14 bases separating them. Germline loops: CDR1 DFQATT, CDR2 SNEGSKA (reference sequence). The DNA for the CDR3 is TGCAGTGCGATTCCGGGACCAGCGAACACCGGGGAGCTGTTTTTT. It encodes CSAIPGPANTGELFF.

There are a few counts of this clonotype. This rearrangement joins TRBV10-3 to TRBJ2-1; TRBD2 aligns across 8 bases. CDR1 and CDR2 from the germline V gene are ENHRY and SYGVKD. The CDR3 is 16 amino acids. The J segment lost 5 bases and the V segment lost 4 bases, leaving 10 bases of the junction unmatched. The CDR3 spells CAISGILAEPNNEQFF. The CDR3 DNA reads as TGTGCCATCAGTGGTATACTAGCGGAGCCTAACAATGAGCAGTTCTTC.

This clonotype has a count of ten or more. The CDR3 sequence is CASSPSHYEQYF. The DNA for the CDR3 is TGTGCCAGCAGCCCCTCACACTACGAGCAGTACTTC. This chain connects TRBV3-1 to TRBJ2-7, with D uncertain. V lost 4 bases and J lost 3, with 7 bases in between. Germline lookup yields CDR1 LGHDT and CDR2 YNNKEL (reference sequence). The length of the CDR3 is 12 residues.

This clonotype has at least ten counts. The rearrangement links TRBV6-1 to TRBJ2-5; possible D gene TRBD1, 6 bases. Germline CDR1 MNHNS, CDR2 SASEGT. The CDR3 loop spans 15 amino acids. V gave up 8 bases and J gave up 2 bases, with 18 bases separating them. The CDR3 reads CASRTGFLRQETQYF. The DNA of the CDR3 is TGTGCCAGCCGTACAGGGTTTTTACGGCAAGAGACCCAGTACTTC.

This clonotype was found many times. Mismatch with germline at one junction end may stem from a read error. The gene calls are TRBV6-2 or TRBV6-3 and TRBJ2-4; TRBD2 might be the D (6 bases). Per germline, CDR1 MNHEY and CDR2 SVGEGT. The CDR3 loop spans 11 amino acids. In nucleotides, the CDR3 is TGTGCCAGCAGTTACGGGGCTAGCGCGTCCTTC. This encodes CASSYGASASF.

This clonotype came up many times. The gene calls are TRBV7-9 and TRBJ2-7, with 12 bases aligning to TRBD2. V lost 5 bases, J lost 7 bases, and 6 bases stayed unmatched. This CDR3 comprises 14 residues. CDR1 and CDR2 (germline): SEHNR, FQNEAQ (reference sequence). The CDR3 DNA follows: TGTGCCAGCAGCGTCACTAGCGGGAGGAGTGAGCAGTACTTC. Protein product: CASSVTSGRSEQYF.

This clonotype showed up many times. V is TRBV7-2 and J is TRBJ1-1, with D possibly TRBD1 on 6 matching bases. Trimming shortened V by 5 bases and J by 3 bases, and 16 bases separated the two germline ends. CDR1 and CDR2 from the germline V gene are SGHTA and FQGNSA. There are 15 residues in the CDR3. CDR3 protein: CASSRPGERYTEAFF. CDR3 coding DNA: TGTGCCAGCAGCCGCCCAGGGGAGAGGTACACTGAAGCTTTCTTT.

This clonotype was observed at least ten times. The chain employs TRBV20-1 and TRBJ1-4, with D uncertain. The ends were cut back, 3 bases at V and 6 bases at J, with 14 bases in the middle. Looked up from germline, CDR1 is DFQATT and CDR2 is SNEGSKA (reference sequence). CDR3 length: 14 amino acids. Written as DNA, the CDR3 is TGCAGTGCTAGGTTGATACTTCTTGATGAAAAACTGTTTTTT. Translation: CSARLILLDEKLFF.

J is TRBJ2-2 and V is TRBV6-5, with D maybe TRBD2 (6 bases). Germline CDR1 and CDR2: MNHEY and SVGAGI. Trimming pared 1 base from V and 6 bases from J, leaving 9 bases between. The CDR3 spans 14 residues. The CDR3 coding sequence is TGTGCCAGCAGTTACTACTGGGGGGCCGGGGAGCTGTTTTTT. Translating it yields CASSYYWGAGELFF.

In its sample, this clonotype was seen many times. The chain has TRBV14 and TRBJ1-1, with 7 bases lining up with TRBD1. The CDR3 has 15 residues. Germline loops: CDR1 SGHDN, CDR2 FVKESK. The V gene end was trimmed by 4 bases and the J gene end by 4 bases; junction bases not matched to a gene: 9. In DNA form, the CDR3 reads TGTGCCAGCAGCCCCCGCTCAGGGGGAGGCACTGAAGCTTTCTTT. Translated: CASSPRSGGGTEAFF.

This clonotype was recorded at least ten times. This chain joins TRBV12-3 or TRBV12-4 and TRBJ2-5, with TRBD2 as a possible D gene (5 bases). There are 14 residues in the CDR3. Trimming left V 5 bases short and J 3 bases short, with 13 bases between. DNA for the CDR3: TGTGCCAGCAGTAGGAGGCTGTCTGAAGAGACCCAGTACTTC. Translation: CASSRRLSEETQYF.